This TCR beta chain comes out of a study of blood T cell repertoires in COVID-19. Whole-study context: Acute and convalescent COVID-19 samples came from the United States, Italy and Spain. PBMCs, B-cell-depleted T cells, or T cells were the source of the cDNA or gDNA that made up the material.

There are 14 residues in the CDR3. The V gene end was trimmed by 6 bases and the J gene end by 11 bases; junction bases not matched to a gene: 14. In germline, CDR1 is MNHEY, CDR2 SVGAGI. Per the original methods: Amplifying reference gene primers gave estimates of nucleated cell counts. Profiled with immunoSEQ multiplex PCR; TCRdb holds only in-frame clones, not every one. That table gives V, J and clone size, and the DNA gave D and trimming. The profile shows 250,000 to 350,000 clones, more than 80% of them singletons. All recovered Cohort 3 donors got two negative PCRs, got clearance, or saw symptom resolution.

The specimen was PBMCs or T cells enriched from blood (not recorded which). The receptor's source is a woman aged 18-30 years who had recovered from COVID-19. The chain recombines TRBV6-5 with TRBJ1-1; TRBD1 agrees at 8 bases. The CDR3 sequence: CASRAPGRTGKAFF. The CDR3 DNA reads TGTGCCAGCAGAGCCCCAGGACGGACAGGGAAGGCTTTCTTT.